The entry below gives a single T cell receptor beta chain sequence along with its context. Its antigen remains unidentified. Regarding treatment: roughly 10-day PBMC culture with coronavirus spike peptide pools or control peptides (ViraFEST assay). The Oncomine TCR Beta short-read assay was what sequenced the DNA obtained from cultured CD4+ T cells. Genomic DNA was taken out of cultured CD4+ T cells by extraction. TCRdb ran MiXCR on the PCR reads and lists one entry per CDR3 protein. Of fewer than 15,000 distinct CDR3 sequences listed, approximately 35% are singletons. This CDR3 comprises 13 residues. Germline V gene data show CDR1 as SNHLY and CDR2 as FYNNEI. V was trimmed by 6 bases and J by 0 bases, leaving 8 bases between them. The source of the sample is a study of vaccination and CD4 T cells after COVID-19. Study background: All convalescent patients were nasal swab PCR positive for SARS-CoV-2; 9 or 10 had mild and one severe disease. As a positive control, some control cultures were given a CEFX pool, while others were given an HIV-1 Nef pool or no peptide. The stimulus for the cells was overlapping spike peptides derived from SARS-CoV-2, HCoV-NL63, HCoV-OC43 and HCoV-229E.

The sample comprised CD4+ T cells from blood, cultured in vitro. The rearrangement uses TRBV2 and TRBJ1-2, with D maybe TRBD1 (6 bases). This sequence originates from a human donor who had recovered from COVID-19. CDR3 region: CASRQGSNYGYTF. The CDR3 nucleotides read TGTGCCAGCAGACAGGGATCTAACTATGGCTACACCTTC.